A single sample gave rise to the 19 T cell receptor beta chains below, sequenced in a study of patients and donors after allogeneic stem cell transplantation. TCRdb fed the RT-PCR reads into MiXCR, producing one record per CDR3 protein. The sample includes fewer than 200,000 distinct CDR3 sequences, 25% to 35% seen only once; the top ten take approximately 3.5%. Material: blood, either unsorted or a sorted T cell fraction (not recorded which). These receptors all stem from a human donor who was either an allogeneic HSCT recipient or a stem cell or donor lymphocyte infusion donor (not recorded which). It is not recorded whose cells these are; they may come from a transplant donor.

The V gene is TRBV6-2 or TRBV6-3, the J gene TRBJ2-7, with 13 bases that match TRBD2. The V gene's germline CDR1 is MNHEY and CDR2 SVGEGT. J lost 5 bases, V lost 10 bases, and 11 bases had no gene match. CDR3 length: 15 residues. The CDR3 nucleotides read TGTGCCACCATCACTAGCGGGAGGGCACCGGACGAGCAGTACTTC. Protein product: CATITSGRAPDEQYF.

The chain combines TRBV12-3 or TRBV12-4 with TRBJ1-2, with unresolved D. Trimming stripped 1 base from V and 0 bases from J, with 9 bases between. CDR3 length: 15 amino acids. CDR3 amino acids: CASSLDSVANYGYTF. CDR3 nucleotide sequence: TGTGCCAGCAGTTTAGACAGCGTAGCTAACTATGGCTACACCTTC.

This clonotype has a handful of counts. CDR3 sequence: CASSPRTGHGETQYF. CDR3 DNA: TGCGCCAGCAGCCCGAGGACAGGGCATGGAGAGACCCAGTACTTC. The V and J genes are TRBV5-1 and TRBJ2-5; TRBD1 matches at 8 bases. The CDR3 has 15 amino acids. The V segment lost 4 bases and the J segment 4 bases; nucleotides outside the gene matches: 9. Germline CDR1 reads SGHRS; CDR2 reads YFSETQ.

This chain uses TRBV6-6 with TRBJ2-2, with D possibly TRBD1 on 5 matching bases. CDR1 is MNHNY and CDR2 is SVGAGI in the germline V gene (reference sequence). V shed 2 bases and J shed 3 bases, with 7 bases lying between them. The CDR3 loop spans 14 amino acids. DNA for the CDR3: TGTGCCAGCAGTTACCCCAGGGACACCGGGGAGCTGTTTTTT. Encoded protein: CASSYPRDTGELFF.

The V call is TRBV5-1, the J call TRBJ2-7; D gene uncertain. The V and J ends lost 4 bases and 7 bases respectively, with 15 bases between them. The CDR3 length is 13 residues. Germline values: CDR1 SGHRS, CDR2 YFSETQ. The CDR3 nucleotides read TGCGCCAGCAGCGGCGGCGACAAAGTAGAGCAGTACTTC. Its protein is CASSGGDKVEQYF. Complete variable domain (other parts from reference TRBV5-1 and TRBJ2-7): KAGVTQTPRYLIKTRGQQVTLSCSPISGHRSVSWYQQTPGQGLQFLFEYFSETQRNKGNFPGRFSGRQFSNSRSEMNVSTLELGDSALYLCASSGGDKVEQYFGPGTRLTVT.

This clonotype was counted only a few times. The genes are TRBV4-2 and TRBJ2-7, with 9 bases that match TRBD1. V lost 0 bases to trimming and J lost 3 bases; unmatched junction nucleotides: 6. Germline V gene sequence: CDR1 LGHNA, CDR2 YNFKEQ. The CDR3 is 16 amino acids. The DNA of the CDR3 is TGTGCCAGCAGCCAAGAACAGGGACAGGGATTCTACGAGCAGTACTTC. Protein sequence: CASSQEQGQGFYEQYF.

This clonotype came up many times. The V and J genes are TRBV4-1 and TRBJ2-7; 8 bases map to TRBD1. With 5 bases clipped from V and 2 bases from J, the junction kept 5 bases outside the gene matches. The CDR3 extends over 14 amino acids. Germline CDR1 MGHRA, CDR2 YSYEKL. CDR3 coding DNA: TGCGCCAGCAGCGTCGGACAGGGCCCCTACGAGCAGTACTTC. Translation: CASSVGQGPYEQYF.

This clonotype was seen a few times. The chain employs TRBV27 and TRBJ2-3; 7 bases line up with TRBD1. Germline V gene lookup returns CDR1 MNHEY and CDR2 SMNVEV (reference sequence). The V and J ends lost 6 bases and 5 bases, in that order; junction bases with no gene match: 8. The CDR3 is 14 residues long. The CDR3 DNA is TGTGCCAGCAGCCCAATCGACAGGGAAGATACGCAGTATTTT. It yields the protein CASSPIDREDTQYF.

This clonotype was recorded a few times. The V and J genes are TRBV4-3 and TRBJ2-5, with D possibly being TRBD1 or TRBD2 (5 bases each). The germline gives CDR1 LGHNA, CDR2 YSLEER. The CDR3 runs 15 residues. Between the trimmed V and J ends, which lost 2 bases and 6 bases, there was a span of 16 bases. The CDR3 coding sequence is TGCGCCAGCAGCCAACTGGCAGGGTGGGGGAAGACCCAGTACTTC. It encodes CASSQLAGWGKTQYF.

The chain employs TRBV5-1 and TRBJ1-1, with D possibly being TRBD1 (6 bases). The CDR3 is made up of 15 amino acids. In germline, CDR1 is SGHRS, CDR2 YFSETQ. Trimming took off 4 bases at V and 0 bases at J, with 13 bases between the two ends. The CDR3 spells CASSPLQGLNTEAFF. CDR3 sequence (DNA): TGCGCCAGCAGCCCGCTACAGGGACTGAACACTGAAGCTTTCTTT.

This chain uses TRBV12-3 or TRBV12-4 with TRBJ2-6, with 8 bases identical to TRBD1. This CDR3 has 15 residues. V was pared by 5 bases and J by 4 bases, with 4 bases of the junction left unmatched. The CDR3 DNA is TGTGCCAGCAGTACGACAGGGGCCGGGGCCAACGTCCTGACTTTC. Its protein is CASSTTGAGANVLTF.

This chain links TRBV12-3 or TRBV12-4 with TRBJ2-7; D uncertain. There are 13 residues in the CDR3. V lost 2 bases, J lost 2 bases, and 7 bases lay in between. This chain's CDR3 is CASSLPNTYEQYF. In nucleotides, the CDR3 is TGTGCCAGCAGTTTACCCAACACCTACGAGCAGTACTTC.

This chain links TRBV24-1 with TRBJ2-1; D may be TRBD2 (5 bases). V was cut by 1 base and J by 15 bases, with 15 bases left in between. The CDR3 spans 13 residues. Per the germline V gene, CDR1 is KGHDR and CDR2 is SFDVKD. CDR3 region: CATSDLRLARWFF. In nucleotides, the CDR3 is TGTGCCACCAGTGATTTACGGCTAGCCAGATGGTTCTTC.

This clonotype turned up a few times. The chain joins TRBV4-1 to TRBJ2-1; D unresolved. The CDR3 consists of 15 residues. V was clipped by 0 bases and J by 2 bases, with 8 bases between them. Per the germline V gene, CDR1 is MGHRA and CDR2 is YSYEKL. This chain's CDR3 is CASSQESEPYNEQFF. Written as DNA, the CDR3 is TGCGCCAGCAGCCAAGAAAGCGAACCCTACAATGAGCAGTTCTTC.

There are a few counts of this clonotype. The V and J genes are TRBV29-1 and TRBJ1-1, with a weak D call TRBD1 (5 bases). The CDR3 is made up of 13 amino acids. Germline values: CDR1 SQVTM, CDR2 ANQGSEA. CDR3 residues: CSGSGDANTEAFF. CDR3 coding DNA: TGCAGTGGGTCCGGGGACGCGAACACTGAAGCTTTCTTT.

Here the CDR3 DNA reads TGTGCCAGCAGCGGCAGGGGGCAGGTCGAGCAGTACTTC. Translation gives CASSGRGQVEQYF. The V call is TRBV9, the J call TRBJ2-7, with 8 bases fitting TRBD1. After removal of 3 bases from V and 6 bases from J, the junction contained 5 bases not matched to a gene. Germline CDR1 is SGDLS and CDR2 is YYNGEE. This CDR3 spans 13 amino acids.

J is TRBJ2-2 and V is TRBV30, with 7 bases that match TRBD2. The CDR3 sequence is 15 residues long. J gave up 2 bases and V 3 bases, and 6 bases lay outside the gene matches. Germline-derived CDR1 and CDR2 are GTSNPN and SVGIG (reference sequence). Written as DNA, the CDR3 is TGTGCCTGGAGCGGGGGGTGGTCCAACACCGGGGAGCTGTTTTTT. This codes for CAWSGGWSNTGELFF.

This clonotype was observed a few times. The J gene is TRBJ2-5, the V gene TRBV15; 10 positions match TRBD2. Trimming removed 3 bases from V and 2 bases from J; junction bases left unmatched: 0. The CDR3 spans 14 residues. Germline V gene data show CDR1 as LNHNV and CDR2 as YYDKDF (reference sequence). The DNA for the CDR3 is TGTGCCACCAGCAGGGGACTAGCGCAAGAGACCCAGTACTTC. Translation gives CATSRGLAQETQYF.

Written as DNA, the CDR3 is TGTGCCATCAGTGGGGGTTTGGCTAGCGGGAGCCCCTACGAGCAGTACTTC. It encodes CAISGGLASGSPYEQYF. V is TRBV10-3 and J is TRBJ2-7, with 10 bases lining up with TRBD2. There are 17 residues in the CDR3. J gave up 2 bases and V 4 bases, and 11 bases lay outside the gene matches. The germline V gene encodes CDR1 ENHRY and CDR2 SYGVKD.